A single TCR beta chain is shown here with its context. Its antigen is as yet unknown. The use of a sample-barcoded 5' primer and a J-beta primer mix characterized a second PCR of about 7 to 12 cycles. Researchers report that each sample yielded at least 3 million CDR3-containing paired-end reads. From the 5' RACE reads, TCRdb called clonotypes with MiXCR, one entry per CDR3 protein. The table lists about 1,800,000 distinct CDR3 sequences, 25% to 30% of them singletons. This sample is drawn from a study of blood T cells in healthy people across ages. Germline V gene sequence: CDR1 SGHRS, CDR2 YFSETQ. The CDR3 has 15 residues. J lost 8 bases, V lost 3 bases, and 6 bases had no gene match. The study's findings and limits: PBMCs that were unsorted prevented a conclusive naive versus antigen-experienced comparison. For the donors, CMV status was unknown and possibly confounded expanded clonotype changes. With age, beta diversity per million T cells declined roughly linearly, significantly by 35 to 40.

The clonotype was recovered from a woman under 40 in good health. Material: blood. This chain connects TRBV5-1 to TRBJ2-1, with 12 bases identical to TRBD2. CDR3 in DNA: TGCGCCAGCAGCTGGTCTAGCGGGAGGGCCGATGAGCAGTTCTTC. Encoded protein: CASSWSSGRADEQFF.